One sample yielded the 31 T cell receptor beta chains listed below, sequenced in a study of cytomegalovirus exposure and HLA in healthy donors listed by TCRdb under 2017. Library preparation used the immunoSEQ multiplex PCR assay. A mixture of 60 forward primers for TCR Vbeta segments and 13 reverse primers for TCR Jbeta segments was used in the multiplex PCR. The source is immuneACCESS, and TCRdb retained only in-frame sequences with V and J called. Part of the clones is not carried over; for the studies checked, unresolved V genes explain less than half of this, and the remainder is unexplained. The sample yields more than 110,000 clones; less than 85% were counted once. In total, the top ten clones hold under 7.5% of the sample. The sequenced sample consisted of PBMCs. Receptors were obtained from a man aged 35 to 55 in good health and CMV-seropositive.

The V and J genes are TRBV9 and TRBJ2-2; TRBD1 matches at 8 bases. After removal of 4 bases from V and 4 bases from J, the junction contained 6 bases not matched to a gene. CDR1 and CDR2 from the germline V gene are SGDLS and YYNGEE. CDR3 length equals 15 residues. The CDR3 region is CASSSRTGSTGELFF. CDR3 in DNA: TGTGCCAGCAGCTCAAGGACAGGGAGCACCGGGGAGCTGTTTTTT.

The chain carries TRBV6-6 and TRBJ2-2; possible D gene TRBD1, 6 bases. CDR3 length: 14 amino acids. Germline V gene sequence: CDR1 MNHNY, CDR2 SVGAGI (reference sequence). V gave up 0 bases and J gave up 8 bases, with 10 bases separating them. In DNA, the CDR3 is TGTGCCAGCAGTTACTCGAGTCAGGGGGGGGAGCTGTTTTTT. Its translation: CASSYSSQGGELFF.

CDR3 nucleotide sequence: TGTGCCAGCAGAGCAGGGGGGCAGCCCCAGCATTTT. It codes for CASRAGGQPQHF. The chain couples TRBV6-1 to TRBJ1-5, with 7 bases identical to TRBD1. CDR3 length equals 12 residues. Trimming at V came to 6 bases and at J to 7 bases, leaving 3 bases not matched to a gene. CDR1 is MNHNS, CDR2 SASEGT, per germline.

The chain is built from TRBV19 and TRBJ1-5, with 8 bases aligning to TRBD1. CDR3 length equals 17 residues. Losses at the gene ends were 2 bases for V and 3 bases for J; bases not matched to a gene: 9. CDR1 and CDR2 from the germline V gene are LNHDA and SQIVND (reference sequence). For the CDR3, the DNA is TGTGCCAGTAGTATATGGGTCGGACAGGGCTCCAATCAGCCCCAGCATTTT. Protein sequence: CASSIWVGQGSNQPQHF.

V is TRBV30 and J is TRBJ2-3; maybe TRBD1 (6 bases). CDR1 and CDR2 from the germline V gene are GTSNPN and SVGIG (reference sequence). V lost 3 bases and J 9 bases, leaving 10 bases between the germline ends. The CDR3 is made up of 11 amino acids. This CDR3 reads CAWRGQITQYF. CDR3 bases: TGTGCCTGGAGGGGACAAATCACGCAGTATTTT.

This clone was recorded a few times. V gene TRBV4-3 combines with J gene TRBJ2-1; the D gene is possibly TRBD2 (6 bases). The germline V and J ends were trimmed by 1 base and 8 bases, with 12 bases remaining between them. This CDR3 is built from 14 residues. Germline lookup yields CDR1 LGHNA and CDR2 YSLEER. The CDR3 bases are TGCGCCAGCAGCCAAGGACTAGGAAGGGATGAGCAGTTCTTC. As protein: CASSQGLGRDEQFF.

The chain carries TRBV27 and TRBJ1-2; D is undetermined. CDR1 MNHEY and CDR2 SMNVEV come from the germline V gene (reference sequence). V was trimmed by 6 bases and J by 8 bases, leaving 16 bases between them. CDR3 length: 13 amino acids. This CDR3 is CASSPAGGMGYTF. The DNA of the CDR3 is TGTGCCAGCAGCCCGGCAGGAGGGATGGGCTACACCTTC.

This clone was seen more than once but under ten times. This sequence joins TRBV28 and TRBJ1-1; 8 bases match TRBD1. Germline lookup yields CDR1 MDHEN and CDR2 SYDVKM. This CDR3 comprises 13 residues. V was pared by 4 bases and J by 12 bases, with 10 bases of the junction left unmatched. The CDR3 DNA reads as TGTGCCAGCAGTTCCCCAGGGGGCCCAGTGTCTTTCTTT. Amino acid sequence: CASSSPGGPVSFF.

This chain links TRBV7-6 with TRBJ2-7; D may be TRBD1 (6 bases). Looked up from germline, CDR1 is SGHVS and CDR2 is FNYEAQ. This CDR3 is built from 14 residues. V was clipped by 3 bases and J by 0 bases, with 9 bases between them. The CDR3 protein is CASSFRDTSYEQYF. The CDR3 nucleotides read TGTGCCAGCAGCTTCCGGGACACCTCCTACGAGCAGTACTTC.

This clone has a single count. V and J are TRBV9 and TRBJ1-1; D not resolved. CDR1 is SGDLS, CDR2 YYNGEE, per germline. V was cut by 0 bases and J by 5 bases, with 8 bases left in between. There are 13 residues in the CDR3. DNA for the CDR3: TGTGCCAGCAGCGTAGTTTCGGGGACTGAAGCTTTCTTT. It codes for CASSVVSGTEAFF.

V gene TRBV5-1 combines with J gene TRBJ2-7, with D hard to call. Germline CDR1 and CDR2: SGHRS and YFSETQ. The CDR3 length is 14 residues. V lost 3 bases to trimming and J lost 0 bases, with 10 bases between them. CDR3 amino acids: CASSSGVRSYEQYF. CDR3 in DNA: TGCGCCAGCAGCTCAGGTGTCCGCTCCTACGAGCAGTACTTC. The complete variable domain, with remaining parts taken from reference TRBV5-1 and TRBJ2-7, reads KAGVTQTPRYLIKTRGQQVTLSCSPISGHRSVSWYQQTPGQGLQFLFEYFSETQRNKGNFPGRFSGRQFSNSRSEMNVSTLELGDSALYLCASSSGVRSYEQYFGPGTRLTVT.

This clone was picked up a small number of times. The V gene is TRBV4-3, the J gene TRBJ2-3; D possibly corresponds to TRBD2 (8 bases). Trimming stripped 4 bases from V and 4 bases from J, with 15 bases between. The CDR3 runs 15 residues. Per the germline V gene, CDR1 is LGHNA and CDR2 is YSLEER. The CDR3 sequence: CASSRTGGGSDTQYF. CDR3 coding DNA: TGCGCCAGCAGCCGGACGGGAGGGGGCTCAGATACGCAGTATTTT.

CDR3 DNA sequence: TGTGCCAGCAGCGTAGGAGGGATCAACACTGAAGCTTTCTTT. Protein: CASSVGGINTEAFF. The V call is TRBV9, the J call TRBJ1-1; unclear D gene. This CDR3 has 14 residues. With 0 bases removed from V and 2 bases from J, the gap between germline ends came to 8 bases. Looked up from germline, CDR1 is SGDLS and CDR2 is YYNGEE.

The CDR3 DNA reads as TGTGCCAGCAGTGCTTGGACAGGATCCTACGAGCAGTACTTC. Translation gives CASSAWTGSYEQYF. V and J are TRBV27 and TRBJ2-7; 7 bases map to TRBD1. This CDR3 has 14 amino acids. The germline V gene has CDR1 MNHEY and CDR2 SMNVEV (reference sequence). J lost 1 base, V lost 5 bases, and 5 bases had no gene match.

This chain uses TRBV10-3 with TRBJ1-1, with a weak D call TRBD1 (6 bases). The CDR3 totals 15 residues. V lost 0 bases and J lost 1, with 9 bases in between. CDR1 ENHRY and CDR2 SYGVKD come from the germline V gene. The CDR3 nucleotides are TGTGCCATCAGTGAGTCGGGACAAGCGAACACTGAAGCTTTCTTT. It is translated as CAISESGQANTEAFF.

The V gene is TRBV5-1, the J gene TRBJ1-1; TRBD1 matches 7 bases. The CDR3 runs to 15 residues. The V gene's germline CDR1 is SGHRS and CDR2 YFSETQ. The junction had 2 bases not matched to a gene; V was cut back by 0 bases and J by 0 bases. Here the CDR3 reads CASSLVGQLNTEAFF. CDR3 nucleotide sequence: TGCGCCAGCAGCTTGGTGGGACAGTTGAACACTGAAGCTTTCTTT.

The V call is TRBV6-1, the J call TRBJ2-7, with 9 bases aligning to TRBD1. J was trimmed by 7 bases and V by 6 bases; bases with no gene match: 4. This CDR3 has 12 residues. CDR1 and CDR2 from the germline V gene are MNHNS and SASEGT. The CDR3, as DNA: TGTGCCAGCAGGGACAGGGGCTGGGAGCAGTACTTC. Translation: CASRDRGWEQYF.

This chain links TRBV29-1 with TRBJ1-3; D is possibly TRBD1 (6 bases). V shed 6 bases and J shed 0 bases, with 9 bases lying between them. CDR1 SQVTM and CDR2 ANQGSEA come from the germline V gene. The CDR3 spans 13 residues. Written as DNA, the CDR3 is TGCAGCGTCGGACAGAGCTCTGGAAACACCATATATTTT. It yields the protein CSVGQSSGNTIYF.

V and J are TRBV19 and TRBJ2-3; perhaps TRBD2 as D (6 bases). The CDR3 is made up of 15 amino acids. Trimming cost V 5 bases and J 1 base, with 13 bases left between them. The germline V gene encodes CDR1 LNHDA and CDR2 SQIVND (reference sequence). CDR3 sequence reads: CASSPWEEGTDTQYF. The CDR3 region has the DNA TGTGCCAGTAGTCCATGGGAGGAGGGCACAGATACGCAGTATTTT.

CDR3 loop: CASSFEGGPYEQYF. The DNA for the CDR3 is TGTGCCAGCAGCTTCGAGGGAGGGCCTTACGAGCAGTACTTC. The chain is built from TRBV7-9 and TRBJ2-7; 7 bases are shared with TRBD2. V lost 3 bases, J lost 4 bases, and 6 bases stayed unmatched. The CDR3 spans 14 residues. CDR1 and CDR2 from the germline V gene are SEHNR and FQNEAQ (reference sequence).

This clone appeared once. The V call is TRBV5-6, the J call TRBJ1-5, with 9 bases lining up with TRBD1. This CDR3 has 16 residues. V was pared by 4 bases and J by 4 bases, with 9 bases of the junction left unmatched. Germline CDR1 SGHDT, CDR2 YYEEEE. CDR3 loop: CASSRSGDRVNQPQHF. The CDR3 coding sequence is TGTGCCAGCAGCCGGTCAGGGGACAGGGTGAATCAGCCCCAGCATTTT.

The chain carries TRBV6-1 and TRBJ1-2; the match to TRBD1 covers 7 bases. This CDR3 contains 14 residues. The V gene end was trimmed by 1 base and the J gene end by 6 bases; junction bases not matched to a gene: 5. Germline V gives CDR1 MNHNS, CDR2 SASEGT. The CDR3 DNA follows: TGTGCCAGCAGTGAAGGGTTTGACAGGGATGGCTACACCTTC. Translated, it gives CASSEGFDRDGYTF.

The chain uses TRBV6-5 and TRBJ2-7; 11 bases are a match to TRBD1. This CDR3 spans 14 amino acids. The germline V gene encodes CDR1 MNHEY and CDR2 SVGAGI. Unmatched junction bases numbered 3, after V lost 2 bases and J lost 6 bases. The CDR3: CASSYGTGGGEQYF. The CDR3 nucleotides are TGTGCCAGCAGTTACGGGACAGGGGGAGGCGAGCAGTACTTC.

The J gene is TRBJ1-2, the V gene TRBV25-1; the D gene is possibly TRBD1 (5 bases). Germline-derived CDR1 and CDR2 are MGHDK and SYGVNS. The ends were cut back, 3 bases at V and 4 bases at J, with 18 bases in the middle. CDR3 size: 16 residues. CDR3 in amino acids: CASSDLRGIPPYGYTF. The CDR3 nucleotides read TGTGCCAGCAGTGATCTTCGGGGGATTCCTCCCTATGGCTACACCTTC.

This chain links TRBV6-4 with TRBJ2-1, with 12 bases identical to TRBD2. Trimming removed 0 bases from V and 10 bases from J; junction bases left unmatched: 10. Per the germline V gene, CDR1 is MRHNA and CDR2 is SNTAGT. This CDR3 is 17 amino acids long. The CDR3, as DNA: TGTGCCAGCAGTGACTCGAGGCTAGCGGGAGGGCCGTCGGAGCAGTTCTTC. Its protein product is CASSDSRLAGGPSEQFF.

The CDR3: CASTHSGRLNEQFF. Written as DNA, the CDR3 is TGTGCCAGCACCCATAGCGGGAGGTTGAATGAGCAGTTCTTC. The chain uses TRBV7-2 and TRBJ2-1, with 10 bases identical to TRBD2. The CDR3 runs 14 residues. The V gene's germline CDR1 is SGHTA and CDR2 FQGNSA. V lost 7 bases to trimming and J lost 7 bases; unmatched junction nucleotides: 7.

This chain uses TRBV5-1 with TRBJ2-7, with a tentative D call TRBD1 (6 bases). V shed 1 base and J shed 4 bases, with 12 bases lying between them. From germline, CDR1 is SGHRS and CDR2 YFSETQ. The CDR3 has 14 residues. In DNA form, the CDR3 reads TGCGCCAGCAGCTTGTTGATCGGGACATACGAGCAGTACTTC. Translation gives CASSLLIGTYEQYF.

V usage is TRBV7-2 and J usage is TRBJ1-5; 8 positions match TRBD1. The germline CDR1 and CDR2 sequences are SGHTA and FQGNSA. The CDR3 length is 15 residues. V shed 1 base, J shed 6 bases, and the junction held 5 bases outside the gene matches. The chain's CDR3 is CASSLDLGQGQPQHF. The DNA of the CDR3 is TGTGCCAGCAGCTTAGATCTTGGACAGGGTCAGCCCCAGCATTTT. The complete variable domain, with remaining parts taken from reference TRBV7-2 and TRBJ1-5, reads GAGVSQSPSNKVTEKGKDVELRCDPISGHTALYWYRQSLGQGLEFLIYFQGNSAPDKSGLPSDRFSAERTGGSVSTLTIQRTQQEDSAVYLCASSLDLGQGQPQHFGDGTRLSIL.

The CDR3 bases are TGTGCCAGCAGCTTAGCGGGGACTAGCGGGAGGGTCCTGTTCTTC. It specifies CASSLAGTSGRVLFF. The gene calls are TRBV7-2 and TRBJ2-1, with 16 bases matching TRBD2. Germline V CDR1 and CDR2: SGHTA, FQGNSA. Unmatched junction bases numbered 5, after V lost 0 bases and J lost 15 bases. CDR3 size: 15 residues. Looking up the rest from reference TRBV7-2 and TRBJ2-1 gives the full variable domain: GAGVSQSPSNKVTEKGKDVELRCDPISGHTALYWYRQSLGQGLEFLIYFQGNSAPDKSGLPSDRFSAERTGGSVSTLTIQRTQQEDSAVYLCASSLAGTSGRVLFFGPGTRLTVL.

The chain couples TRBV7-2 to TRBJ2-5, with D possibly being TRBD1 (5 bases). The CDR3 extends over 13 amino acids. The germline V gene encodes CDR1 SGHTA and CDR2 FQGNSA. V lost 3 bases and J 2 bases, leaving 7 bases between the germline ends. CDR3 sequence reads: CASSFNRQETQYF. The CDR3 nucleotides are TGTGCCAGCAGCTTTAACAGGCAAGAGACCCAGTACTTC.

This clone was detected only once. The chain recombines TRBV11-2 with TRBJ2-2; D remains unclear. CDR3 length: 13 amino acids. The germline gives CDR1 SGHAT, CDR2 FQNNGV. The V gene lost 7 bases and the J gene lost 4 bases, with 10 bases spanning the gap. CDR3 in DNA: TGTGCCAGCACCCCTCGGGTCACCGGGGAGCTGTTTTTT. Translating gives CASTPRVTGELFF.